One and the same sample provided the 4 T cell receptor beta chains below, sequenced in a study of blood T cell repertoires in COVID-19. The method was immunoSEQ multiplex PCR; TCRdb's version includes in-frame clones alone and lacks a portion of them. The sample shows 120,000 or so clones, around 83% of them seen only once. Sequencing was performed on peripheral blood. Receptor source: a man older than 75 with active or convalescent COVID-19.

The CDR3 nucleotides are TGTGCCAGCAGTTATTTCCGCGGGGGGGAATACGAGCAGTACTTC. It yields the protein CASSYFRGGEYEQYF. This chain connects TRBV6-6 to TRBJ2-7; 9 bases fit TRBD2. V was clipped by 3 bases and J by 4 bases; unmatched bases: 7. The CDR3 is 15 residues long. CDR1 MNHNY and CDR2 SVGAGI come from the germline V gene (reference sequence).

V usage is TRBV5-6 and J usage is TRBJ1-1; TRBD1 is a possible D gene (6 bases). Germline V gene data show CDR1 as SGHDT and CDR2 as YYEEEE. The V gene lost 5 bases and the J gene lost 1 base, with 9 bases spanning the gap. There are 13 residues in the CDR3. The CDR3 loop is CASSLDRNTEAFF. In DNA, the CDR3 is TGTGCCAGCAGTCTGGACAGGAACACTGAAGCTTTCTTT.

This chain uses TRBV30 with TRBJ1-4; 12 bases agree with TRBD1. This CDR3 region has 18 residues. CDR1 GTSNPN and CDR2 SVGIG come from the germline V gene (reference sequence). With V trimmed by 3 bases and J by 3 bases, 11 bases remained unmatched. CDR3 bases: TGTGCCTGGAGGGCCGGGACAGGGGGCGGGCCCTCTAATGAAAAACTGTTTTTT. It codes for CAWRAGTGGGPSNEKLFF.

The J gene is TRBJ1-5, the V gene TRBV19; TRBD1 is a possible D gene (5 bases). Germline V CDR1 and CDR2: LNHDA, SQIVND (reference sequence). V lost 7 bases to trimming and J lost 0 bases, with 7 bases between them. CDR3 length: 13 amino acids. Here the CDR3 reads CASTGGSNQPQHF. The CDR3 nucleotides are TGTGCCAGTACCGGGGGTAGCAATCAGCCCCAGCATTTT.